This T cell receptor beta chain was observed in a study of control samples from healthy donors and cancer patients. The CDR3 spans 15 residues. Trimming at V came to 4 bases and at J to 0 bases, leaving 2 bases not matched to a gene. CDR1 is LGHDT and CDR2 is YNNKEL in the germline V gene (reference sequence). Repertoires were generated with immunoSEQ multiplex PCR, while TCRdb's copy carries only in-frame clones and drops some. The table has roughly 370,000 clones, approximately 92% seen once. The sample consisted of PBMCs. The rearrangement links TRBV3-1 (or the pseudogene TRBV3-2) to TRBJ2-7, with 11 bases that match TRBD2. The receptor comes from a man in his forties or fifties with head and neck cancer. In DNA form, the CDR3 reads TGTGCCAGCAGCCCGACTAGCGGGGCCTCCTACGAGCAGTACTTC. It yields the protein CASSPTSGASYEQYF.